Below, 17 T cell receptor beta chains from the same sample are listed, as sequenced in a study of neurological immune-mediated disorders. TCRdb fed the 5' RACE reads into MiXCR, producing one record per CDR3 protein. The data contain some 37,000 distinct CDR3 sequences, around 14% of them singletons. The sequencing input was PBMCs. These receptors were obtained from a woman aged 50 to 65 with HTLV-1-associated myelopathy (HAM/TSP).

This clonotype showed up many times. This chain joins TRBV12-3 or TRBV12-4 and TRBJ1-1; D is unclear. V shed 1 base and J shed 10 bases, with 1 base lying between them. The CDR3 totals 9 residues. As DNA, the CDR3 is TGTGCCAGCAGTTTAGGAGCTTTCTTT. Its protein product is CASSLGAFF.

In its sample, this clonotype was seen many times. The chain combines TRBV7-2 with TRBJ2-2; perhaps TRBD2 as D (6 bases). Germline V lookup: CDR1 SGHTA, CDR2 FQGNSA. Trimming removed 1 base at V and 6 bases at J, with 12 bases between. This CDR3 comprises 15 residues. The CDR3 spells CASSLVFRGSGELFF. CDR3 coding DNA: TGTGCCAGCAGCTTAGTGTTCCGGGGGTCCGGGGAGCTGTTTTTT. Looking up the rest from reference TRBV7-2 and TRBJ2-2 gives the full variable domain: GAGVSQSPSNKVTEKGKDVELRCDPISGHTALYWYRQSLGQGLEFLIYFQGNSAPDKSGLPSDRFSAERTGGSVSTLTIQRTQQEDSAVYLCASSLVFRGSGELFFGEGSRLTVL.

This clonotype showed up many times. The rearrangement joins TRBV20-1 to TRBJ2-1; 13 bases map to TRBD2. This CDR3 region has 14 residues. V gave up 5 bases and J gave up 4 bases; unmatched junction bases: 2. Germline CDR1 is DFQATT and CDR2 is SNEGSKA (reference sequence). CDR3 region: CSAGGLAGYNEQFF. The CDR3 DNA reads TGCAGTGCTGGGGGACTAGCGGGGTACAATGAGCAGTTCTTC.

This clonotype occurred many times. The V gene is TRBV4-3, the J gene TRBJ2-5; TRBD1 matches at 11 bases. Germline V CDR1 and CDR2: LGHNA, YSLEER. The CDR3 contains 14 residues. V lost 3 bases, J lost 5 bases, and 2 bases stayed unmatched. The CDR3 spells CASSQGQGGETQYF. CDR3 DNA: TGCGCCAGCAGCCAGGGACAGGGGGGTGAGACCCAGTACTTC.

This clonotype has a count of ten or more. V is TRBV7-9 and J is TRBJ2-7; TRBD1 aligns across 8 bases. This CDR3 has 15 amino acids. Trimming took 5 bases from V and 6 from J; bases not matched to a gene: 12. CDR1 is SEHNR, CDR2 FQNEAQ, per germline (reference sequence). The CDR3 DNA follows: TGTGCCAGCAGCACTAAGACAGGGGATATTTCCGAGCAGTACTTC. Translating it yields CASSTKTGDISEQYF.

This clonotype was recorded many times. The V gene is TRBV5-6, the J gene TRBJ1-5, with TRBD1 matching over 8 bases. This CDR3 spans 15 amino acids. Germline trimming cut 3 bases from V and 3 bases from J; bases unmatched to any gene: 5. Germline loops: CDR1 SGHDT, CDR2 YYEEEE. CDR3 bases: TGTGCCAGCAGCTCTAAGGACAGGGACAATCAGCCCCAGCATTTT. Protein: CASSSKDRDNQPQHF.

In its sample, this clonotype was seen many times. J is TRBJ1-1 and V is TRBV6-6; D perhaps matches TRBD1 (5 bases). The CDR3 sequence is 15 residues long. V gave up 7 bases and J gave up 0 bases, with 15 bases separating them. Germline-derived CDR1 and CDR2 are MNHNY and SVGAGI (reference sequence). The CDR3 here is CASTLQGQVNTEAFF. The CDR3 DNA reads as TGTGCCAGCACCCTCCAGGGTCAGGTGAACACTGAAGCTTTCTTT.

This clonotype was observed at least ten times. This chain's CDR3 is CASSLWAVQGANTGELFF. The CDR3 DNA is TGCGCCAGCAGCCTGTGGGCTGTACAGGGTGCGAACACCGGGGAGCTGTTTTTT. This chain links TRBV5-1 with TRBJ2-2; TRBD1 might be the D (6 bases). In germline, CDR1 is SGHRS, CDR2 YFSETQ. Trimming took off 4 bases at V and 0 bases at J, with 19 bases between the two ends. This CDR3 has 18 amino acids.

This clonotype was seen at least ten times. The chain links TRBV7-7 to TRBJ2-7, with 8 bases that match TRBD1. This CDR3 has 18 amino acids. Germline CDR1 SSHAT, CDR2 FNYEAQ (reference sequence). For the CDR3, the DNA is TGTGCTAGCCGTGGGGGTTGCCCAGGGGGCCATTCCTCCTACGAGCAGTACTTC. Residues: CASRGGCPGGHSSYEQYF.

The sample holds many counts of this clonotype. This chain joins TRBV20-1 and TRBJ1-1; D is ambiguous. V lost 8 bases and J lost 3, with 10 bases in between. Germline-derived CDR1 and CDR2 are DFQATT and SNEGSKA (reference sequence). This CDR3 region has 11 residues. For the CDR3, the DNA is TGCAGTCTGTTGGGCGACACTGAAGCTTTCTTT. Residues: CSLLGDTEAFF.

This sequence joins TRBV5-1 and TRBJ2-1; TRBD2 agrees at 9 bases. Trimming at V came to 1 base and at J to 9 bases, leaving 8 bases not matched to a gene. The CDR3 is 15 residues long. From germline, CDR1 is SGHRS and CDR2 YFSETQ. The CDR3 nucleotides are TGCGCCAGCAGCTTGCGGAGTAGCGGGAGTGGTGAGCAGTTCTTC. Translated: CASSLRSSGSGEQFF.

This clonotype was observed at least ten times. This sequence joins TRBV7-8 and TRBJ1-5; no clear D. Trimming removed 1 base at V and 0 bases at J, with 7 bases between. The germline CDR1 and CDR2 sequences are SGHVS and FQNEAQ. This CDR3 region has 15 residues. The CDR3 here is CASSLGRDSNQPQHF. DNA for the CDR3: TGTGCCAGCAGCTTAGGACGGGATAGCAATCAGCCCCAGCATTTT.

This clonotype has at least ten counts. V is TRBV12-3 or TRBV12-4 and J is TRBJ1-2; 9 nucleotides align to TRBD1. Unmatched junction bases numbered 6, after V lost 5 bases and J lost 8 bases. This CDR3 comprises 13 residues. The CDR3 sequence: CASSRTGEDGYTF. In nucleotides, the CDR3 is TGTGCCAGCAGTCGGACAGGGGAGGACGGCTACACCTTC.

A remark on this clonotype: One base away lies a much larger clone, so this may be a sequencing read error. This chain links TRBV5-6 with TRBJ2-5; D call uncertain. The CDR3 contains 13 residues. Germline CDR1 and CDR2: SGHDT and YYEEEE. As DNA, the CDR3 is TGTGCCAGCAGCTTGGGGCGCCAAGAGACCAAGTACTTC. This translates into CASSLGRQETKYF.

There are many counts of this clonotype. V usage is TRBV5-5 and J usage is TRBJ1-5; perhaps TRBD1 as D (6 bases). CDR1 SGHKS and CDR2 YYEKEE come from the germline V gene (reference sequence). The germline V and J ends were trimmed by 2 bases and 6 bases, with 15 bases remaining between them. The CDR3 is 15 residues long. CDR3 nucleotides: TGTGCCAGCAGCTTTAGGGGGGGCGCCGGTCAGCCCCAGCATTTT. Its translation: CASSFRGGAGQPQHF.

This clonotype has a count of ten or more. The J gene is TRBJ2-2, the V gene TRBV29-1; no reliable D call. Germline CDR1 and CDR2: SQVTM and ANQGSEA. CDR3 size: 13 residues. In DNA form, the CDR3 reads TGCGCCGTCCCCCGGCGTAGAACCGGGGAGCTGTTTTTT. Protein sequence: CAVPRRRTGELFF.

The rearrangement links TRBV2 to TRBJ1-4; the D is unclear. V dropped 10 bases and J dropped 10 bases, with 19 bases sitting between them. This CDR3 contains 13 residues. The germline V gene has CDR1 SNHLY and CDR2 FYNNEI. The CDR3 sequence is CANRGSLPIKLFF. CDR3 nucleotides: TGTGCCAACAGAGGATCTCTTCCCATAAAACTGTTTTTT.